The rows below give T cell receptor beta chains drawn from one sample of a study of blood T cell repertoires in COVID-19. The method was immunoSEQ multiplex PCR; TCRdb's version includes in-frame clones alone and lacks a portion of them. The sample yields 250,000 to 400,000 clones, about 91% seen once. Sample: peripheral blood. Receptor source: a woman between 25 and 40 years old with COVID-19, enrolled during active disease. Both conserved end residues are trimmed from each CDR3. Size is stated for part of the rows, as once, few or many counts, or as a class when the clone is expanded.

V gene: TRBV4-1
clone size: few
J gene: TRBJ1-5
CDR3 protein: ASSQITGWGQPQH

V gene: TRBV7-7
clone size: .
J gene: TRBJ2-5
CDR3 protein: ASSFSGGAETQY

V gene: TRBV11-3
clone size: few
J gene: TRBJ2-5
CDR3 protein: ASSLVTGEETQY

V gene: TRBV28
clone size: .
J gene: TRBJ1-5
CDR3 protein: ASSLTVDQPQH

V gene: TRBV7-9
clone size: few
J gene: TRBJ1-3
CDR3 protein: ASSLEAYSGNTIY

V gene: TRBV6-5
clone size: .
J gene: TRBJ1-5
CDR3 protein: ASSYSAALQPQH

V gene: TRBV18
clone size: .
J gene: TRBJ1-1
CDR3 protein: ASSQGQGRGTEAF

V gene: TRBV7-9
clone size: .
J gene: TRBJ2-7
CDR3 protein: ASSRAGTGLREQY

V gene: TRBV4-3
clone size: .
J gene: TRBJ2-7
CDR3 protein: ASSQELAGNYEQY

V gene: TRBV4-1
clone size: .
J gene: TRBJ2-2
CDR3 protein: ASSYPGLNTGELF

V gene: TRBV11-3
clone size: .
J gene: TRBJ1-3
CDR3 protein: ASSPSGRGLDGNTIY

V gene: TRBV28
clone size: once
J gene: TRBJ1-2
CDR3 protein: ASSFSKGGGYT

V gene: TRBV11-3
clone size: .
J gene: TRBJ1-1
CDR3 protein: ASSPRTGVWNTEAF

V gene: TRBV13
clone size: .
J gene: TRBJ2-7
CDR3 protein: ASSSRGVYEQY

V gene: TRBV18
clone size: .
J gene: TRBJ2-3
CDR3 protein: ASSPSEGATDTQY

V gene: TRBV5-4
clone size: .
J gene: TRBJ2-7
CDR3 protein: ASSTDRESYEQY

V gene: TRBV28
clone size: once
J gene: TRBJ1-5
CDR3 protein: ASSLGTGIYQPQH

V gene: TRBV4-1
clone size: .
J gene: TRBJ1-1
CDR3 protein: ASSQGRWQGGIMNTEAF

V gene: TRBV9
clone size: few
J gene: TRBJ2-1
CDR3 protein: ASSVAGLNNEQF

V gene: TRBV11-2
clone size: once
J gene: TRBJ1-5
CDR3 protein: ASSLGQGVNQPQH

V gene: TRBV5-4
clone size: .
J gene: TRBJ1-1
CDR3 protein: ASSGGGYYTEAF

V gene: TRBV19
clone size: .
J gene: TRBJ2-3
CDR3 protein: ASSISGRDTQY